The 13 T cell receptor beta chains below were found in one sample sequenced in a study of cytomegalovirus exposure and HLA in healthy donors. PCR primers comprised 60 Vbeta and 13 Jbeta primers. The assay was immunoSEQ multiplex PCR, and TCRdb's table has in-frame clones only and misses some. The sample lists fewer than 120,000 clones, roughly three quarters occurring once. Sequenced: PBMCs. These receptors came from a man aged 25 to 45 in good health and CMV-seropositive.

This clone was seen more than once but under ten times. The genes are TRBV30 and TRBJ2-3; 7 bases are a match to TRBD1. The CDR3 is 11 residues long. After removal of 3 bases from V and 8 bases from J, the junction contained 2 bases not matched to a gene. The germline V gene encodes CDR1 GTSNPN and CDR2 SVGIG (reference sequence). CDR3 loop: CAWSPGGTQYF. CDR3 sequence (DNA): TGTGCCTGGAGCCCAGGGGGTACGCAGTATTTT.

The chain combines TRBV11-2 with TRBJ1-2; 7 bases agree with TRBD1. The CDR3 totals 17 residues. In germline, CDR1 is SGHAT, CDR2 FQNNGV. J was trimmed by 4 bases and V by 0 bases; bases with no gene match: 11. This CDR3 reads CASSLDPGQLLTYGYTF. The CDR3 DNA sequence: TGTGCCAGCAGCTTAGATCCGGGACAGCTCCTAACCTATGGCTACACCTTC.

A few counts support this clone. The CDR3 bases are TGTGCCAGCAGCCCAGGTCGGCTCGAGCAGTACTTC. Residues: CASSPGRLEQYF. This rearrangement joins TRBV6-6 to TRBJ2-7, with D unresolved. CDR1 and CDR2 from the germline V gene are MNHNY and SVGAGI (reference sequence). This CDR3 is built from 12 residues. V lost 6 bases to trimming and J lost 6 bases, with 12 bases between them.

This chain joins TRBV19 and TRBJ2-2; 12 bases match TRBD1. The CDR3 runs to 16 residues. Germline V CDR1 and CDR2: LNHDA, SQIVND (reference sequence). The trim removed 5 bases at V and 6 bases at J, leaving 7 bases unmatched. This chain's CDR3 is CASSGGTGGASGELFF. CDR3 nucleotide sequence: TGTGCCAGTAGTGGCGGGACAGGGGGCGCTTCCGGGGAGCTGTTTTTT.

The chain joins TRBV6-5 to TRBJ2-3, with TRBD2 matching over 15 bases. The CDR3 runs 15 residues. The germline V gene has CDR1 MNHEY and CDR2 SVGAGI. The trim removed 7 bases at V and 6 bases at J, leaving 5 bases unmatched. The chain's CDR3 is CASKGTSGGHDTQYF. In DNA form, the CDR3 reads TGTGCCAGCAAAGGGACTAGCGGGGGGCACGATACGCAGTATTTT.

The rearrangement links TRBV6-6 to TRBJ2-2; D gene ambiguous. CDR1 is MNHNY, CDR2 SVGAGI, per germline (reference sequence). The CDR3 is 13 amino acids. V was cut by 6 bases and J by 2 bases, with 7 bases left in between. The CDR3 spells CASSRENTGELFF. The DNA of the CDR3 is TGTGCCAGCAGCCGAGAAAACACCGGGGAGCTGTTTTTT.

The V gene is TRBV5-4, the J gene TRBJ2-3; 15 positions agree with TRBD2. The CDR3 totals 19 residues. Germline V gives CDR1 SGHNT, CDR2 YYREEE (reference sequence). Trimming removed 4 bases from V and 0 bases from J; junction bases left unmatched: 9. The chain's CDR3 is CASSRGLAGGGLSTDTQYF. Here the CDR3 DNA reads TGTGCCAGCAGCAGGGGACTAGCGGGGGGCGGATTAAGCACAGATACGCAGTATTTT.

This clone was observed many times. The chain is built from TRBV30 and TRBJ2-3; 7 nucleotides agree with TRBD2. The CDR3 extends over 13 amino acids. From germline, CDR1 is GTSNPN and CDR2 SVGIG (reference sequence). Trimming removed 3 bases from V and 2 bases from J; junction bases left unmatched: 2. The CDR3 sequence is CAWSAGVTDTQYF. The CDR3 bases are TGTGCCTGGAGCGCGGGGGTCACAGATACGCAGTATTTT.

The table lists this clone with a few counts. V is TRBV5-4 and J is TRBJ2-3, with 9 bases that match TRBD2. Per germline, CDR1 SGHNT and CDR2 YYREEE (reference sequence). The V segment lost 1 base and the J segment 2 bases; nucleotides outside the gene matches: 5. This CDR3 spans 16 amino acids. Here the CDR3 DNA reads TGTGCCAGCAGCTTGCCGCGGGGGGGACCCACAGATACGCAGTATTTT. Translation gives CASSLPRGGPTDTQYF.

This clone appeared a few times. V and J are TRBV12-5 and TRBJ2-7; the D gene is possibly TRBD2 (5 bases). Germline CDR1 reads LGHNT; CDR2 reads FRNRAP. This CDR3 comprises 12 residues. V was clipped by 9 bases and J by 0 bases, with 9 bases between them. The CDR3 here is CASCRDSYEQYF. CDR3 sequence (DNA): TGTGCTAGCTGCCGGGACTCCTACGAGCAGTACTTC.

J is TRBJ2-5 and V is TRBV7-9; D is possibly TRBD2 (6 bases). The CDR3 has 15 residues. V lost 1 base and J 4 bases, leaving 13 bases between the germline ends. The V gene's germline CDR1 is SEHNR and CDR2 FQNEAQ (reference sequence). The CDR3, as DNA: TGTGCCAGCAGCTTAGTCGCGGCGGGGAGAGAGACCCAGTACTTC. Its protein product is CASSLVAAGRETQYF. Using reference TRBV7-9 and TRBJ2-5 for the parts outside the CDR3, the full variable domain is DTGVSQNPRHKITKRGQNVTFRCDPISEHNRLYWYRQTLGQGPEFLTYFQNEAQLEKSRLLSDRFSAERPKGSFSTLEIQRTEQGDSAMYLCASSLVAAGRETQYFGPGTRLLVL.

This chain links TRBV30 with TRBJ2-2, with 15 nucleotides matching TRBD2. The CDR3 has 17 residues. The V and J ends lost 0 bases and 6 bases, in that order; junction bases with no gene match: 5. The germline CDR1 and CDR2 sequences are GTSNPN and SVGIG (reference sequence). The CDR3 reads CAWSVLRTSGGAGELFF. The CDR3 bases are TGTGCCTGGAGTGTACTTCGGACTAGCGGGGGGGCCGGGGAGCTGTTTTTT.

V usage is TRBV6-1 and J usage is TRBJ2-3, with TRBD1 identical over 7 bases. The CDR3 is made up of 14 amino acids. Germline V gene data show CDR1 as MNHNS and CDR2 as SASEGT. The V segment lost 0 bases and the J segment 5 bases; nucleotides outside the gene matches: 2. CDR3: CASSEANRGDTQYF. The CDR3 coding sequence is TGTGCCAGCAGTGAAGCGAACAGGGGAGATACGCAGTATTTT.